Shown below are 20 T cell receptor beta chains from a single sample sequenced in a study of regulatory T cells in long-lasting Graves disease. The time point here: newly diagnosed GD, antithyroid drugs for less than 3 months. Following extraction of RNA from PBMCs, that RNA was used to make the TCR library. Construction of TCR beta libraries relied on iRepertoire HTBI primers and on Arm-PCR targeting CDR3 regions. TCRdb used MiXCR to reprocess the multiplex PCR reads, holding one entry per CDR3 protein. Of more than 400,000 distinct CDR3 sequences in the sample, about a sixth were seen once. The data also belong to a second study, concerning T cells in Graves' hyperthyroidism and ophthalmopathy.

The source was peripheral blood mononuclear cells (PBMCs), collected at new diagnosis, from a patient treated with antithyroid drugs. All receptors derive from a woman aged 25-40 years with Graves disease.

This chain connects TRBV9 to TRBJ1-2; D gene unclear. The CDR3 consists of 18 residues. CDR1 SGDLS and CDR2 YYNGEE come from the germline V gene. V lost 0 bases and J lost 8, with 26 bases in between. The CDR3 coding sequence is TGTGCCAGCAGCGTAGCTACGGGAGAAGGTCCTAGCTCGCGGGGCTACACCTTC. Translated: CASSVATGEGPSSRGYTF.

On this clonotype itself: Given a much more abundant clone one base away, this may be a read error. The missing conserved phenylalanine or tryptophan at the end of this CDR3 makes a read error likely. The CDR3, as DNA: TGCGCCAGCAGCCAGGACCACCCCCGGGGGGAGCAGTTCCTC. This encodes CASSQDHPRGEQFL. The V gene is TRBV4-3, the J gene TRBJ2-1, with D perhaps matching TRBD2 (6 bases). The germline V gene has CDR1 LGHNA and CDR2 YSLEER. Between the trimmed V and J ends, which lost 3 bases and 10 bases, there was a span of 16 bases. This CDR3 is 14 amino acids long.

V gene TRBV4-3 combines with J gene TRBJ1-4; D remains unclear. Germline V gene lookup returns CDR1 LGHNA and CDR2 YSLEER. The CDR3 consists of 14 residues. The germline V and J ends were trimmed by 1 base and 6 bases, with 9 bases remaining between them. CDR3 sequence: CASSQGGDYEKLFF. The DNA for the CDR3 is TGCGCCAGCAGCCAAGGTGGGGATTATGAAAAACTGTTTTTT.

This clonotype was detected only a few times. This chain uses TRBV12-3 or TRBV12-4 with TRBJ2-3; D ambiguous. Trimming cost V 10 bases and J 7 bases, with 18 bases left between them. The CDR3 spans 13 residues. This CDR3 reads CANRSPTGNTQYF. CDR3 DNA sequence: TGTGCCAACAGATCCCCGACTGGGAATACGCAGTATTTT.

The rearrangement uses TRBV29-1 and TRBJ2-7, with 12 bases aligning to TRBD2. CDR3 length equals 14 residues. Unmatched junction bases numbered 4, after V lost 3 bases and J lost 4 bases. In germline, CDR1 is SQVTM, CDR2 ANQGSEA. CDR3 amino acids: CSVETSGSLYEQYF. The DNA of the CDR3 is TGCAGCGTTGAGACTAGCGGGAGCCTATACGAGCAGTACTTC.

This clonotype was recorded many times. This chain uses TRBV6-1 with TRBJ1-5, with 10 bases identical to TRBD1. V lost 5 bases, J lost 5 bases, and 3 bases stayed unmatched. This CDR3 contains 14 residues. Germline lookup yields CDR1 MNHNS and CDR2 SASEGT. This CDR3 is CASSRQGAYQPQHF. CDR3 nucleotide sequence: TGTGCCAGCAGTAGACAGGGGGCCTATCAGCCCCAGCATTTT.

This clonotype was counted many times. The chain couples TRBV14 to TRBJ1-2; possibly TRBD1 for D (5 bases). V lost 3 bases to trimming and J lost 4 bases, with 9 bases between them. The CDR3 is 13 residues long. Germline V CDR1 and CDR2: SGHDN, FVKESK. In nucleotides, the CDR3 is TGTGCCAGCAGCCACGGGACCTCCTATGGCTACACCTTC. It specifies CASSHGTSYGYTF.

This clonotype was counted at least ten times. The CDR3 protein is CASSLATRPYGYTF. CDR3 in DNA: TGTGCCAGCAGCTTAGCGACTCGACCCTATGGCTACACCTTC. This chain uses TRBV7-2 with TRBJ1-2; no clear D. This CDR3 comprises 14 residues. Germline V gene lookup returns CDR1 SGHTA and CDR2 FQGNSA. The V end was cut by 0 bases, the J end by 4 bases, with 9 bases between.

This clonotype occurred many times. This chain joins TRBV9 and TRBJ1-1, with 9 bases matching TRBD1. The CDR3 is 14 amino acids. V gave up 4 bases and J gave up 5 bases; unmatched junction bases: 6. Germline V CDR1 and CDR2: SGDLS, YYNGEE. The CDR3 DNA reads TGTGCCAGCAGCTGGACAGGGGCGGGGACTGAAGCTTTCTTT. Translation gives CASSWTGAGTEAFF.

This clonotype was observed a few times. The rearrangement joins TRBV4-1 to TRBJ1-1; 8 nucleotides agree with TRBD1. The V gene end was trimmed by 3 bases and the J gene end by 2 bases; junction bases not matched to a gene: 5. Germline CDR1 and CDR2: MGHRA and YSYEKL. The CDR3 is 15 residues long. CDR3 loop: CASSHTGTGNTEAFF. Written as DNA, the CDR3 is TGCGCCAGCAGCCATACGGGGACAGGCAACACTGAAGCTTTCTTT.

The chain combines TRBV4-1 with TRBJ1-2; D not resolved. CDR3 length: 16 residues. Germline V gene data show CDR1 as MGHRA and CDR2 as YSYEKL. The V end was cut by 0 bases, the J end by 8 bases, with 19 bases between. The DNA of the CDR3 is TGCGCCAGCAGCCAAGATATCGACTCCGCTCGGCAGGGCTACACCTTC. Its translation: CASSQDIDSARQGYTF.

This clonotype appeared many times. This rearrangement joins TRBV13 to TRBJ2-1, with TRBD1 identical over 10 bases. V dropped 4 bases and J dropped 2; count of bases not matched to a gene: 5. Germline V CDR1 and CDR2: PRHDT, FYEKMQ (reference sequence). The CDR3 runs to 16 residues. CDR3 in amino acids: CASSWGGQGPYNEQFF. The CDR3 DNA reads TGTGCCAGCAGCTGGGGGGGACAGGGGCCCTACAATGAGCAGTTCTTC.

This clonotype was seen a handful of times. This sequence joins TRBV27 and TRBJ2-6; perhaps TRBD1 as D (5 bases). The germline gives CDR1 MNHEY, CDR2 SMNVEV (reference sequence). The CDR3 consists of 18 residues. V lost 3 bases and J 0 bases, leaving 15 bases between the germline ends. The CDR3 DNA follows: TGTGCCAGCAGTTTCAGGGCTCCTCCCCACTCTGGGGCCAACGTCCTGACTTTC. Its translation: CASSFRAPPHSGANVLTF.

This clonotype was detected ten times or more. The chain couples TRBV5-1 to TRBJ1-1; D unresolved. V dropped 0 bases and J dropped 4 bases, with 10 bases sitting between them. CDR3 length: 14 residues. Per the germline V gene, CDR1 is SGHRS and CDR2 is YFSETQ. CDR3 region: CASSLGGSSTEAFF. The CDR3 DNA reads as TGCGCCAGCAGCTTGGGCGGGAGCAGCACTGAAGCTTTCTTT.

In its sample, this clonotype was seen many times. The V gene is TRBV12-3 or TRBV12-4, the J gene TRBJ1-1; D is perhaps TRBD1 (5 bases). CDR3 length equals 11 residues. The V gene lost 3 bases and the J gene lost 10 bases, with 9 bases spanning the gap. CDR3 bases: TGTGCCAGCAGTTTGCAGGGCCTAGCTTTCTTT. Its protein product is CASSLQGLAFF.

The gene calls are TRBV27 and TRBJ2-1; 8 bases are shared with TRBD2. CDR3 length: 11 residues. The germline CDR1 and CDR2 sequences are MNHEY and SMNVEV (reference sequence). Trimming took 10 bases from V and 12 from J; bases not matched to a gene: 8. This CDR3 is CATTGGAGQFF. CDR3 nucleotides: TGTGCCACCACCGGGGGGGCAGGGCAGTTCTTC.

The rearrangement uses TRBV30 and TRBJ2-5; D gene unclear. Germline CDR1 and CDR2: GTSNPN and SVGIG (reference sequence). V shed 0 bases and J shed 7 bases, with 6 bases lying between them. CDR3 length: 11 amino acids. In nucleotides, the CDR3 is TGTGCCTGGAGTGTAGGCCCGACCCAGTACTTC. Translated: CAWSVGPTQYF.

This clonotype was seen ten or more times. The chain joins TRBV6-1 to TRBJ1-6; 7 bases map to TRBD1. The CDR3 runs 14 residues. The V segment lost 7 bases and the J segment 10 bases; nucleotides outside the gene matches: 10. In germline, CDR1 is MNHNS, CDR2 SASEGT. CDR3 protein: CASILGRGRSPLHF. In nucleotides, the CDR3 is TGTGCCAGCATCCTCGGAAGGGGGCGATCACCCCTCCACTTT.

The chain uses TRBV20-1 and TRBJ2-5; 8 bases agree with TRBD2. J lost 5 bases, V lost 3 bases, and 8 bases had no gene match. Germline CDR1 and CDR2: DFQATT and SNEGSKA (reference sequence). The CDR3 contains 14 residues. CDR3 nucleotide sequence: TGCAGTGCTAGGGTCGCGGGGGGTTGGGAGACCCAGTACTTC. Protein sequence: CSARVAGGWETQYF.

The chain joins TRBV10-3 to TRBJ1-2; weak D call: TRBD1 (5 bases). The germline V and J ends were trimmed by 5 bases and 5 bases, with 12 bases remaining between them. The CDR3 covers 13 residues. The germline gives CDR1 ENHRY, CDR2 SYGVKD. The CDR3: CAISKGLTYGYTF. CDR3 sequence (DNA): TGTGCCATCAGTAAGGGACTAACGTATGGCTACACCTTC.